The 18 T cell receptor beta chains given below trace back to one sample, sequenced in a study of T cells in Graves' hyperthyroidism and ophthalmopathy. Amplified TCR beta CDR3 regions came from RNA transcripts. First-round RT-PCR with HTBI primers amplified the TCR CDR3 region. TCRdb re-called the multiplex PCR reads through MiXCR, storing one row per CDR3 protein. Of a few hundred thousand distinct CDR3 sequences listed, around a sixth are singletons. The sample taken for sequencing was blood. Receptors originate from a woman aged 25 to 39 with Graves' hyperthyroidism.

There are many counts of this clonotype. The CDR3 loop is CASTLGTGELFF. The DNA of the CDR3 is TGTGCCAGCACGCTCGGGACCGGGGAGCTGTTTTTT. The chain employs TRBV11-2 and TRBJ2-2; no firm D call. This CDR3 has 12 residues. Germline CDR1 and CDR2: SGHAT and FQNNGV. The V and J ends lost 7 bases and 5 bases respectively, with 8 bases between them.

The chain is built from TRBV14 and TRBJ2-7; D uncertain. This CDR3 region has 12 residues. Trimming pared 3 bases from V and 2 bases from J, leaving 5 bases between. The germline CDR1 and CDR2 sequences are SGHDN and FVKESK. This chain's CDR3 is CASSHRAYEQYF. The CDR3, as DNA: TGTGCCAGCAGCCACAGAGCCTACGAGCAGTACTTC.

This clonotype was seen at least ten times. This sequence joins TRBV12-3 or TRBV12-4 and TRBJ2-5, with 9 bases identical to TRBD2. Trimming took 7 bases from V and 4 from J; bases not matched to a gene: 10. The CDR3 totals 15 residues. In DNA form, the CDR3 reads TGTGCCAGCAAAAGGCGGGAGGGCCTACTAGAGACCCAGTACTTC. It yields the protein CASKRREGLLETQYF.

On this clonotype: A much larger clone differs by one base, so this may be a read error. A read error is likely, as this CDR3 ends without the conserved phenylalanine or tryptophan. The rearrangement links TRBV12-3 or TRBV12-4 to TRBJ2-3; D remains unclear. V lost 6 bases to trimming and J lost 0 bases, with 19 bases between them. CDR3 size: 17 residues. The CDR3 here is CASSLQGSRPSTDTQYL. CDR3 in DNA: TGTGCCAGCAGCCTCCAAGGGTCTCGACCTAGCACAGATACGCAGTATCTT.

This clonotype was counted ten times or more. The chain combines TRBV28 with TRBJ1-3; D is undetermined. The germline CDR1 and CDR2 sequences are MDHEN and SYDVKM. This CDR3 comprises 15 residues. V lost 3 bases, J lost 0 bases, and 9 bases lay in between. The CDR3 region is CASSFPTGSGNTIYF. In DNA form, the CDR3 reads TGTGCCAGCAGTTTCCCGACGGGCTCTGGAAACACCATATATTTT.

In nucleotides, the CDR3 is TGCGCCAGCAGCCAATTAGGTAACGAGCAGTACTTC. This codes for CASSQLGNEQYF. The chain has TRBV4-1 and TRBJ2-7; D unresolved. Germline CDR1 reads MGHRA; CDR2 reads YSYEKL. The CDR3 covers 12 residues. Trimming took off 2 bases at V and 5 bases at J, with 7 bases between the two ends.

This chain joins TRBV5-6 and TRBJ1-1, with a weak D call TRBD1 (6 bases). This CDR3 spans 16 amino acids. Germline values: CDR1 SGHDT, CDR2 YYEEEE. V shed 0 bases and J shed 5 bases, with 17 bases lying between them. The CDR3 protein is CASSLDLRGAWTEAFF. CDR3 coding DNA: TGTGCCAGCAGCTTGGATCTTAGGGGGGCGTGGACTGAAGCTTTCTTT.

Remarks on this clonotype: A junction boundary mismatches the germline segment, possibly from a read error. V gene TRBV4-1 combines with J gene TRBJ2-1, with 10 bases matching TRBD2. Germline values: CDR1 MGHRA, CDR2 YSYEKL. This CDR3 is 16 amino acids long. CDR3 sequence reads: CASSQHTSGTYNGQFF. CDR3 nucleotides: TGTGCCAGCAGCCAACATACTAGCGGGACCTACAATGGGCAGTTCTTC.

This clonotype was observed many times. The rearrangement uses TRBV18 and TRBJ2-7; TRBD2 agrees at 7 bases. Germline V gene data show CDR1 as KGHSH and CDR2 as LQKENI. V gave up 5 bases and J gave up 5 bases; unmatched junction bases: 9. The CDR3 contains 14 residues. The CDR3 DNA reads TGTGCCAGCTCAGGACTAGAGGGGAGGGACGAGCAGTACTTC. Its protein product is CASSGLEGRDEQYF.

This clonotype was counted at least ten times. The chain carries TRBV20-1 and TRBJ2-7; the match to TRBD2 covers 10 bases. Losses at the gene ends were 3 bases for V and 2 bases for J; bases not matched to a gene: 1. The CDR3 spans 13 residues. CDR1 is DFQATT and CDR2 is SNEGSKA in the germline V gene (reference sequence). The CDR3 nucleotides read TGCAGTGCTAGGGGACTAGCGACCTACGAGCAGTACTTC. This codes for CSARGLATYEQYF.

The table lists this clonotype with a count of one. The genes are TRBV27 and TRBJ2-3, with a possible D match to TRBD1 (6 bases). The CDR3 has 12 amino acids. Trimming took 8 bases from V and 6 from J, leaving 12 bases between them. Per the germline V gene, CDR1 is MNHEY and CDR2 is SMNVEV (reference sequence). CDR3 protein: CASYGGRDTQYF. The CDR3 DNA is TGTGCCAGCTATGGGGGCAGGGATACGCAGTATTTT.

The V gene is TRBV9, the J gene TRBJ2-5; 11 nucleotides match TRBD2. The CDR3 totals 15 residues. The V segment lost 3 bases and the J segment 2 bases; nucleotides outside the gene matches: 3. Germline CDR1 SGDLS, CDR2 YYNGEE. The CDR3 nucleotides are TGTGCCAGCAGCGAGGGACTAGCGGAACAAGAGACCCAGTACTTC. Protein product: CASSEGLAEQETQYF.

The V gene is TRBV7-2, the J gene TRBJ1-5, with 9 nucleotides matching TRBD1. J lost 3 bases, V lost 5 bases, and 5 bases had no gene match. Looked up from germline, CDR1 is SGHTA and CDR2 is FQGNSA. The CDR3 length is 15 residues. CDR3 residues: CASSPRDRDNQPQHF. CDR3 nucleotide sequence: TGTGCCAGCAGCCCCCGGGACAGGGACAATCAGCCCCAGCATTTT. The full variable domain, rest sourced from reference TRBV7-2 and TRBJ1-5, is GAGVSQSPSNKVTEKGKDVELRCDPISGHTALYWYRQSLGQGLEFLIYFQGNSAPDKSGLPSDRFSAERTGGSVSTLTIQRTQQEDSAVYLCASSPRDRDNQPQHFGDGTRLSIL.

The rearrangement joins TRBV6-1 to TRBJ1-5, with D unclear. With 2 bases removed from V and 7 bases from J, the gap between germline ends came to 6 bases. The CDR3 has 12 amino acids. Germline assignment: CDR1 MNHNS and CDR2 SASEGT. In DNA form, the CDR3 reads TGTGCCAGCAGTGAATTAATACAGCCCCAGCATTTT. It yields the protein CASSELIQPQHF.

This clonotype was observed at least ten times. The CDR3 bases are TGTGCCAGCAGTTACTATGGCGGCAGGGGGGAGCAGTACTTC. Translated: CASSYYGGRGEQYF. The chain is built from TRBV6-5 and TRBJ2-7, with 7 positions matching TRBD1. V shed 1 base and J 7 bases; nucleotides not matched to a gene: 7. The CDR3 sequence is 14 residues long. Germline V gives CDR1 MNHEY, CDR2 SVGAGI.

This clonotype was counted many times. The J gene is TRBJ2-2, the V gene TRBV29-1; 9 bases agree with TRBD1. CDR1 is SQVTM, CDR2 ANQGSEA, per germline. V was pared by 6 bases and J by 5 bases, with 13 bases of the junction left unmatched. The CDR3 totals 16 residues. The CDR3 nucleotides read TGCAGCGTAGCACCTCCCGGGACAGGGTCAACCGGGGAGCTGTTTTTT. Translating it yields CSVAPPGTGSTGELFF.

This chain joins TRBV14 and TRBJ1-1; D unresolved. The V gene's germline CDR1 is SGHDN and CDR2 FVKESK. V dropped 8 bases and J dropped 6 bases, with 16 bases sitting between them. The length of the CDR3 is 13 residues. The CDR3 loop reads CASGELSVPEAFF. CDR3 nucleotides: TGTGCCAGCGGCGAACTCAGCGTCCCTGAAGCTTTCTTT.

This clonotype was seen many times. CDR3 region: CASSPETSGSPIDTQYF. The DNA of the CDR3 is TGTGCCAGCAGCCCAGAGACTAGCGGGAGCCCGATAGATACGCAGTATTTT. This chain uses TRBV7-3 with TRBJ2-3; 12 nucleotides align to TRBD2. CDR3 length equals 17 residues. Germline V gene sequence: CDR1 SGHTA, CDR2 FQGTGA. V lost 5 bases, J lost 5 bases, and 11 bases stayed unmatched. Looking up the rest from reference TRBV7-3 and TRBJ2-3 gives the full variable domain: GAGVSQTPSNKVTEKGKYVELRCDPISGHTALYWYRQSLGQGPEFLIYFQGTGAADDSGLPNDRFFAVRPEGSVSTLKIQRTERGDSAVYLCASSPETSGSPIDTQYFGPGTRLTVL.